A selection of T cell receptor beta chains follows, all from one sample in a study of T cells in Graves' hyperthyroidism and ophthalmopathy. Using its own MiXCR run on the multiplex PCR reads, TCRdb lists one record per CDR3 protein. The profile shows fewer than 110,000 distinct CDR3 sequences, approximately 15% of them singletons. Source material: blood. The receptors originated from a woman between 45 and 60 years old with Graves' hyperthyroidism. Both conserved end residues are part of each CDR3. Each record gives: V gene, clone size, CDR3 length, J gene, CDR3 protein. Clone size, where shown, is once, few, many, or a class for clones that have expanded.

V gene: TRBV20-1
clone size: many
CDR3 length: 13
J gene: TRBJ2-3
CDR3 protein: CSAGSRAPDTQYF

V gene: TRBV27
clone size: many
CDR3 length: 19
J gene: TRBJ2-2
CDR3 protein: CASSPRLAGGTGNTGELFF

V gene: TRBV7-9
clone size: -
CDR3 length: 15
J gene: TRBJ2-7
CDR3 protein: CASSLSTGGVYEQYF

V gene: TRBV7-7
clone size: -
CDR3 length: 16
J gene: TRBJ2-1
CDR3 protein: CASSRPTSGSRTEQFF

V gene: TRBV19
clone size: few
CDR3 length: 17
J gene: TRBJ2-2
CDR3 protein: CASSSPWTGTKAGELVF

V gene: TRBV4-1
clone size: many
CDR3 length: 12
J gene: TRBJ1-2
CDR3 protein: CASSQGNYGYTF

V gene: TRBV7-3
clone size: many
CDR3 length: 14
J gene: TRBJ2-1
CDR3 protein: CASSLEGGVGEQFF

V gene: TRBV7-9
clone size: many
CDR3 length: 16
J gene: TRBJ2-3
CDR3 protein: CASSSGLAGSTDTQYF

V gene: TRBV19
clone size: many
CDR3 length: 14
J gene: TRBJ2-1
CDR3 protein: CASNKAGVWNEQFF

V gene: TRBV18
clone size: many
CDR3 length: 15
J gene: TRBJ1-6
CDR3 protein: CASSPERGFDSPLHF

V gene: TRBV6-2/TRBV6-3
clone size: many
CDR3 length: 13
J gene: TRBJ1-1
CDR3 protein: CASRRSGRPEAFF

V gene: TRBV11-2
clone size: -
CDR3 length: 14
J gene: TRBJ2-7
CDR3 protein: CASSLWSRHYEQYF

V gene: TRBV6-1
clone size: many
CDR3 length: 16
J gene: TRBJ2-7
CDR3 protein: CASKTSGRFSSYEQYF

V gene: TRBV11-2
clone size: many
CDR3 length: 13
J gene: TRBJ2-1
CDR3 protein: CASSLDRVHEQFF

V gene: TRBV4-2
clone size: many
CDR3 length: 15
J gene: TRBJ2-3
CDR3 protein: CASSQGAERTDTQYF

V gene: TRBV20-1
clone size: -
CDR3 length: 17
J gene: TRBJ2-1
CDR3 protein: CSALPRTGTSGGNEQFF

V gene: TRBV2
clone size: many
CDR3 length: 12
J gene: TRBJ1-2
CDR3 protein: CASSDSGPGYTF

V gene: TRBV3-1
clone size: many
CDR3 length: 15
J gene: TRBJ1-1
CDR3 protein: CASSQPGPMNTEAFF

V gene: TRBV11-1
clone size: many
CDR3 length: 18
J gene: TRBJ2-3
CDR3 protein: CASSTEASGSLATDTQYF

V gene: TRBV10-3
clone size: many
CDR3 length: 14
J gene: TRBJ1-3
CDR3 protein: CAIQGGPTGNTIYF

V gene: TRBV5-1
clone size: many
CDR3 length: 17
J gene: TRBJ2-7
CDR3 protein: CASSPQDPGRGPYEQYF

V gene: TRBV10-3
clone size: -
CDR3 length: 15
J gene: TRBJ2-1
CDR3 protein: CAIREGLADYNEQFF

V gene: TRBV11-2
clone size: many
CDR3 length: 13
J gene: TRBJ2-2
CDR3 protein: CASSLPLTGELFF

V gene: TRBV28
clone size: many
CDR3 length: 11
J gene: TRBJ2-4
CDR3 protein: CASLAKNIQYF

V gene: TRBV9
clone size: few
CDR3 length: 16
J gene: TRBJ2-2
CDR3 protein: CASSVGGSVRTGELFF

V gene: TRBV19
clone size: -
CDR3 length: 15
J gene: TRBJ1-2
CDR3 protein: CASSIKTGPNYGYTF

V gene: TRBV6-1
clone size: -
CDR3 length: 14
J gene: TRBJ2-7
CDR3 protein: CASSEGAFSYEQYF

V gene: TRBV11-2
clone size: -
CDR3 length: 16
J gene: TRBJ2-7
CDR3 protein: CASSPAGWQVSYEQYF